A selection of T cell receptor beta chains follows, all from one sample in a study of T cells after yellow fever vaccination. MiXCR was run by TCRdb on the 5' RACE reads, yielding one entry per CDR3 protein. Among about 310,000 distinct CDR3 sequences listed, around 4% were seen once. Here the sequenced sample was PBMCs, taken on the day of the yellow fever booster vaccination. All receptors come from a man aged 18 to 35 who received the YFV17D yellow fever vaccine. The CDR3 runs from the conserved cysteine through the conserved F or W. The D gene is left open where the match is weak. For some rows the clone size is stated as once, few or many, or as a class when expanded; others skip it.

>-|TRBV7-2|14|TRBJ2-5|many
TGTGCCAGCAGCCGGACGGCCTACCAAGAGACCCAGTACTTC
CASSRTAYQETQYF
>-|TRBV4-2|15|TRBJ1-1|few
TGTGCCAGCAGCCATGAGGAAAAGGGTAACGCTGAAGCTTTCTTT
CASSHEEKGNAEAFF
>TRBD1|TRBV7-2|14|TRBJ1-1|few
TGTGCCAGCAGCCTCCTCAGGGGGCCCACCGAAGCTTTCTTT
CASSLLRGPTEAFF
>-|TRBV30|15|TRBJ1-1|-
TGTGCCTCACAACGGGACCTGATTGGAACACCTGAAGCTTTCTTT
CASQRDLIGTPEAFF
>-|TRBV6-6|12|TRBJ1-2|-
TGTGCCAGCAGCCAACAGGGTACGGGCTACACCTTC
CASSQQGTGYTF
>TRBD1|TRBV7-2|16|TRBJ2-5|few
TGTGCCAGCAACCCTCTCGGTTTCAGGGGGCAAGAGACCCAGTACTTC
CASNPLGFRGQETQYF
>-|TRBV12-3/TRBV12-4|14|TRBJ2-5|-
TGTGCCAGCAGTGTCTACCAACAGGGAGAGACCCAGTACTTC
CASSVYQQGETQYF
>-|TRBV20-1|12|TRBJ2-1|many
TGCAGTGCTAGGTTCGGGGACAATGAGCAGTTCTTC
CSARFGDNEQFF
>-|TRBV7-9|14|TRBJ2-2|many
TGTGCCAGCAGCTTACGGGGTTTCACCGGGGAGCTGTTTTTT
CASSLRGFTGELFF
>-|TRBV4-1|14|TRBJ2-7|few
TGCGCCAGCAGCCAAGATGGAGGATCCTACGAGCAGTACTTC
CASSQDGGSYEQYF
>TRBD1|TRBV12-3/TRBV12-4|15|TRBJ1-5|few
TGTGCCAGCAGTTTTCTTCAGGGGGCCCATCAGCCCCAGCATTTT
CASSFLQGAHQPQHF
>-|TRBV7-2|14|TRBJ1-5|-
TGTGCCAGCAGTCGGACAAATAGCAATCAGCCCCAGCATTTT
CASSRTNSNQPQHF
>-|TRBV19|13|TRBJ2-3|many
TGTGCCAGTAGCACCTTCGTGGGAAATACGCAGTATTTT
CASSTFVGNTQYF
>TRBD2|TRBV4-2|17|TRBJ2-3|-
TGTGCCAGCAGCCAAGGACTAGCGGGGGGGCTCGGAGATACGCAGTATTTT
CASSQGLAGGLGDTQYF
>TRBD2|TRBV7-2|15|TRBJ2-5|many
TGTGCCAGCAGCTTCTCTGGTAGCGGGGTCGAGACCCAGTACTTC
CASSFSGSGVETQYF
>-|TRBV12-3/TRBV12-4|12|TRBJ1-5|few
TGTGCCAGCAGTTTTTCCATTCAGCCCCAGCATTTT
CASSFSIQPQHF
>-|TRBV12-3/TRBV12-4|13|TRBJ1-6|many
TGTGCCAGCGTTGATTCCTATAATTCACCCCTCCACTTT
CASVDSYNSPLHF
>-|TRBV18|15|TRBJ2-7|few
TGTGCCAGCTCACCAGGTCAACAGGGAGACTACGAGCAGTACTTC
CASSPGQQGDYEQYF
>-|TRBV4-2|15|TRBJ2-3|many
TGTGCCAGCAGCCAAGAGGCGGGGAGCACAGATACGCAGTATTTT
CASSQEAGSTDTQYF
>-|TRBV10-3|13|TRBJ2-1|-
TGTGCCATCGGGGAACGGCAGGGGAATGAGCAGTTCTTC
CAIGERQGNEQFF
>TRBD2|TRBV5-1|16|TRBJ2-2|many
TGCGCCAGCCGGGAACTAGCGGGGGTTCACACCGGGGAGCTGTTTTTT
CASRELAGVHTGELFF
>TRBD1|TRBV5-6|14|TRBJ2-2|many
TGTGCCAGCAGCAGGACAGGGACTGCGTGGGAGCTGTTTTTT
CASSRTGTAWELFF
>TRBD1|TRBV6-2/TRBV6-3|16|TRBJ2-7|-
TGTGCCAGCAGCGACGGACCGGGACAGGGAACCTACGAGCAGTACTTC
CASSDGPGQGTYEQYF
>TRBD2|TRBV6-1|14|TRBJ2-2|-
TGTGCCAGCAGTGTGTGGCGGGGGAGTGAGGAGCTGTTTTTT
CASSVWRGSEELFF
>TRBD2|TRBV5-4|16|TRBJ2-4|few
TGTGCCAGCAGCACTAGCGGGGGTTTCGCCAAAAACATTCAGTACTTC
CASSTSGGFAKNIQYF
>TRBD1|TRBV20-1|13|TRBJ1-1|few
TGCAGTGCTAGAGAGGGGACAGCCGGTGAAGCTTTCTTT
CSAREGTAGEAFF
>-|TRBV10-1|13|TRBJ1-5|-
TGCGCCCGCGTACAAGGGGGGGATCAGCCCCAGCATTTT
CARVQGGDQPQHF
>-|TRBV6-2/TRBV6-3|13|TRBJ1-1|many
TGTGCCAGCAGTTGGGGCAGGTTAACTGAAGCTTTCTTT
CASSWGRLTEAFF
>-|TRBV11-3|12|TRBJ2-2|-
TGTGCCAGCAGCCGCTGGGCAGGGGAGCTGTTTTTT
CASSRWAGELFF
>-|TRBV14|16|TRBJ1-1|-
TGTGCCAGCAGCCAAGAGACGGTGTATCCAAGCACTGAAGCTTTCTTT
CASSQETVYPSTEAFF
>TRBD2|TRBV5-5|21|TRBJ2-1|many
TGTGCCAGCAGCCATCCTCCCCCTAGTGGGTGGAGCGGGGGTTCCTACAATGAGCAGTTCTTC
CASSHPPPSGWSGGSYNEQFF
>TRBD1|TRBV7-2|16|TRBJ2-2|many
TGTGCCAGCAGCTTATCTTCGTACAGGGGAACCGGGGAGCTGTTTTTT
CASSLSSYRGTGELFF
>TRBD2|TRBV7-9|13|TRBJ2-5|few
TGTGCAAGCGGGGCAGGCAGGCAAGAGACCCAGTACTTC
CASGAGRQETQYF
>TRBD2|TRBV3-1|17|TRBJ2-1|few
TGTGCCAGCAGCCAGCCCGGAGCGGGGGTGTCCTACAATGAGCAGTTCTTC
CASSQPGAGVSYNEQFF
>TRBD1|TRBV4-2|16|TRBJ1-2|many
TGTGCCAGCAGCCAAGCCCAATCCGGGACAGACTATGGCTACACCTTC
CASSQAQSGTDYGYTF
>-|TRBV9|14|TRBJ1-2|-
TGTGCCAGCAGCGTAGATCCGGGGGCGATGGGCTACACCTTC
CASSVDPGAMGYTF
>-|TRBV5-1|14|TRBJ2-7|many
TGCGCCAGCAGCTGGACGACTGGACCCTACGAGCAGTACTTC
CASSWTTGPYEQYF